This T cell receptor (beta chain) appears in the sequencing data of a study of T cell responses to AZD1222 COVID-19 vaccine. Germline lookup yields CDR1 GTSNPN and CDR2 SVGIG (reference sequence). V was pared by 0 bases and J by 1 base, with 0 bases of the junction left unmatched. The CDR3 covers 15 residues. The table came from immunoSEQ multiplex PCR; TCRdb's copy has only in-frame clones and leaves some out. This table holds approximately 140,000 clones, roughly nine tenths found once. This material consisted of peripheral blood, taken 28 days after the second AZD1222 dose. The receptor was derived from an adult who received the AZD1222 COVID-19 vaccine. J is TRBJ2-3 and V is TRBV30; 11 bases fit TRBD2. The chain's CDR3 is CAWSVGLAGTDTQYF. CDR3 DNA: TGTGCCTGGAGTGTGGGACTAGCGGGCACAGATACGCAGTATTTT.